These 4 T cell receptor beta chains were all obtained from the same sample, sequenced in a study of siplizumab effects on memory and regulatory T cells. Clones were sequenced by immunoSEQ multiplex PCR, and TCRdb holds only the in-frame ones, with some missing. The data show 100,000 or so clones, 75% to 95% seen once. Sequenced: CD4+ T cells sorted from blood. Every receptor here comes from a human donor in good health.

The V and J genes are TRBV18 and TRBJ1-4; D gene ambiguous. Germline loops: CDR1 KGHSH, CDR2 LQKENI. V lost 6 bases to trimming and J lost 8 bases, with 13 bases between them. This CDR3 spans 13 amino acids. The CDR3 here is CASSKVSEEKLFF. As DNA, the CDR3 is TGTGCCAGCTCGAAGGTCTCGGAGGAAAAACTGTTTTTT.

The chain uses TRBV29-1 and TRBJ2-5; 7 bases are a match to TRBD2. This CDR3 is 11 amino acids long. The V gene's germline CDR1 is SQVTM and CDR2 ANQGSEA. V shed 7 bases and J 5 bases; nucleotides not matched to a gene: 4. DNA for the CDR3: TGCAGCGATGGACTAGGGGAGACCCAGTACTTC. Protein product: CSDGLGETQYF.

This rearrangement joins TRBV10-3 to TRBJ1-1; D remains unclear. Germline V CDR1 and CDR2: ENHRY, SYGVKD. The CDR3 consists of 16 residues. Between the trimmed V and J ends, which lost 3 bases and 3 bases, there was a span of 17 bases. CDR3 sequence reads: CAISDPRREAHTEAFF. The CDR3 DNA reads as TGTGCCATCAGTGATCCCCGTAGGGAAGCCCACACTGAAGCTTTCTTT.

The rearrangement joins TRBV7-2 to TRBJ2-4, with TRBD1 matching 7 bases. CDR3 length: 16 residues. Losses at the gene ends were 4 bases for V and 0 bases for J; bases not matched to a gene: 6. Germline CDR1 SGHTA, CDR2 FQGNSA. The DNA for the CDR3 is TGTGCCAGCAGCTCGGGACAGATTGTAGCCAAAAACATTCAGTACTTC. The encoded protein is CASSSGQIVAKNIQYF.